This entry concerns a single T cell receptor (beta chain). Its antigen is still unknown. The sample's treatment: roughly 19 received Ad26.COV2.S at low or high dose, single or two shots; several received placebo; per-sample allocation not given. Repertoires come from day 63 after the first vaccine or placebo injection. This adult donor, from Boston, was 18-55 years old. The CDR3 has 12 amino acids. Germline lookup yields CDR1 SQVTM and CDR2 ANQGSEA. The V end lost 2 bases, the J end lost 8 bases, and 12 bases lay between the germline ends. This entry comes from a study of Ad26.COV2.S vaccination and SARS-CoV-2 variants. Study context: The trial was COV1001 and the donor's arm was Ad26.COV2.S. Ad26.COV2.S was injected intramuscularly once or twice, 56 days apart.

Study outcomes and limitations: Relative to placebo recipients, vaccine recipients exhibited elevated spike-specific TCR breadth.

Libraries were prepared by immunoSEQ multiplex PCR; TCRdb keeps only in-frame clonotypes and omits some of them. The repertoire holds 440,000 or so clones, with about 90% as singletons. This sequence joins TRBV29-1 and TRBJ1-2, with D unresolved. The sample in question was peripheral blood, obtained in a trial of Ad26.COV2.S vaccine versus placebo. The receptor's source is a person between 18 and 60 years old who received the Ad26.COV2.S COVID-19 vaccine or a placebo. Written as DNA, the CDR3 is TGCAGCGTTGAAACAACCTACCAGGGCTACACCTTC. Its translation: CSVETTYQGYTF.